This T cell receptor (beta chain) was identified in a study of T cells after yellow fever vaccination. 5'RACE template switching generated TCR cDNA, adding a universal primer site and UMIs. MiXCR was run by TCRdb on the 5' RACE reads, yielding one entry per CDR3 protein. The repertoire has fewer than 650,000 distinct CDR3 sequences, around a fifth of them found once; the top ten carry about 17%. Study-level results: Post-booster repertoires again held most primary-vaccination clones (around 95% CD4, roughly 88% CD8).

This clonotype was counted only a few times. Its antigen is currently unknown. Trimming took off 4 bases at V and 2 bases at J, with 11 bases between the two ends. CDR3 size: 14 residues. Germline CDR1 SGHRS, CDR2 YFSETQ. The TCR originated in a young man who received the YFV17D yellow fever vaccine. The input for sequencing was PBMCs, taken 20 to 25 days after the first yellow fever vaccination. The V gene is TRBV5-1, the J gene TRBJ2-3, with D possibly TRBD1 on 5 matching bases. In nucleotides, the CDR3 is TGCGCCAGCAGCAGACAGATTTCCACAGATACGCAGTATTTT. Translating gives CASSRQISTDTQYF.